The source of this T cell receptor (beta chain) is a study of shared clonotypes between healthy human individuals. In the study overall: With ages of 18 to 49, the donors were two women and a few men. Study-wide points: Generation probabilities were higher for clonotypes shared across all four sorted-subset donors than for unshared ones. Shared clonotypes: about 4.6% naive CD4, under 4% naive CD8, under 2.5% memory CD4, roughly 0.4% memory CD8.

J lost 0 bases, V lost 8 bases, and 3 bases had no gene match. Germline assignment: CDR1 MNHNS and CDR2 SASEGT. This CDR3 has 13 amino acids. TCRdb keeps only in-frame clones here, not all; method: immunoSEQ multiplex PCR. The table includes roughly 2 million clones, approximately 94% detected once. As for this clone: Its specificity is unknown.

The receptor was derived from a man younger than 30 in good health. The chain couples TRBV6-1 to TRBJ2-7; 8 bases are a match to TRBD1. Sequences were obtained from naive CD4+ T cells sorted from blood. Subset in this sample: CD45RA+ positively selected. The CDR3 nucleotides are TGTGCCAGCTCGACAGGGGCCTCCTACGAGCAGTACTTC. Encoded protein: CASSTGASYEQYF.